This paragraph reports one TCR beta chain. Germline CDR1 and CDR2: KGHDR and SFDVKD. V trimming: 4 bases; J trimming: 4 bases; junction bases outside the gene matches: 8. This CDR3 has 16 amino acids. This sample was taken from a study of T cells in Graves' hyperthyroidism and ophthalmopathy. Study in general: Peripheral blood was acquired at first diagnosis, ahead of any therapy whatsoever.

TCR beta CDR3 sequences were amplified from RNA transcripts. The HTBI set primed first-round TCR CDR3 RT-PCR. TCRdb fed the multiplex PCR reads into MiXCR, producing one record per CDR3 protein. The top ten hold 9.5% to 15% of the sample, which has approximately 690,000 distinct CDR3 sequences, about 15% seen once. The chain has TRBV24-1 and TRBJ2-2, with 7 bases lining up with TRBD1. Source material: blood. The sequence was collected from a woman aged 50 to 65 with Graves' ophthalmopathy. The CDR3 protein is CATSDRGTASTGELFF. In nucleotides, the CDR3 is TGTGCCACCAGTGACCGAGGGACAGCTAGCACCGGGGAGCTGTTTTTT.